These 21 T cell receptor beta chains originate from one sample sequenced in a study of T-cell memory formation after mild COVID-19. TCRdb re-derived calls from the 5' RACE reads in MiXCR, one entry per CDR3 protein. The profile shows about 170,000 distinct CDR3 sequences, about an eighth of them singletons. Sequencing was done on a sample of PBMCs or a T cell subset sorted from them (not recorded which). These receptors originate from a man in his late teens or twenties who had mild COVID-19 (a few samples of this study predate the infection). Cell type and time point are not known.

Many counts were recorded for this clonotype. The chain combines TRBV12-3 or TRBV12-4 with TRBJ2-1, with 9 bases identical to TRBD2. There are 14 residues in the CDR3. J was trimmed by 9 bases and V by 3 bases; bases with no gene match: 6. The CDR3 DNA is TGTGCCAGCAGTTTGAGGCTAGCGGGGAGTGAGCAGTTCTTC. It codes for CASSLRLAGSEQFF.

The rearrangement joins TRBV21-1 to TRBJ2-7. TRBV21-1 is a pseudogene segment. The CDR3 contains 8 residues. The CDR3 region is CASHEQYV. CDR3 coding DNA: TGTGCCAGCCACGAGCAGTACGTC.

Remarks on this clonotype: The junction departs from the called germline gene at one end, perhaps through a read error. This chain connects TRBV7-7 to TRBJ2-3; maybe TRBD1 (5 bases). The CDR3 has 14 amino acids. Per germline, CDR1 SSHAT and CDR2 FNYEAQ (reference sequence). CDR3 sequence: CASSLTEFTDTQYF. The CDR3 coding sequence is TGTGCTAGCAGCTTGACAGAGTTCACAGATACGCAGTATTTT.

The sample holds one count of this clonotype. This chain joins TRBV5-1 and TRBJ2-6; 8 bases are shared with TRBD2. The junction had 3 bases not matched to a gene; V was cut back by 4 bases and J by 0 bases. The CDR3 length is 16 residues. Per the germline V gene, CDR1 is SGHRS and CDR2 is YFSETQ. The CDR3 here is CASSLGGDSGANVLTF. CDR3 nucleotide sequence: TGCGCCAGCAGCCTCGGGGGGGACTCTGGGGCCAACGTCCTGACTTTC.

J is TRBJ1-1 and V is TRBV5-4, with D unresolved. This CDR3 is 13 amino acids long. Between the trimmed V and J ends, which lost 0 bases and 5 bases, there was a span of 8 bases. Germline V gives CDR1 SGHNT, CDR2 YYREEE (reference sequence). The CDR3 sequence: CASSLARATEAFF. CDR3 in DNA: TGTGCCAGCAGCTTGGCCCGGGCGACTGAAGCTTTCTTT.

A remark on this clonotype: This sequence may be a read error, since a much larger clone differs from it by one base. The chain couples TRBV11-2 to TRBJ1-2; perhaps TRBD1 as D (5 bases). This CDR3 is built from 14 residues. Germline V lookup: CDR1 SGHAT, CDR2 FQNNGV. Trimming took off 1 base at V and 4 bases at J, with 10 bases between the two ends. CDR3 sequence: CASSLGLGVYGYTF. The DNA of the CDR3 is TGTGCCAGCAGCTTAGGTCTGGGGGTCTATGGCTACACCTTC.

This clonotype was observed once. V gene TRBV2 combines with J gene TRBJ2-7; D not certain. The CDR3 covers 12 residues. The V and J ends lost 3 bases and 3 bases respectively, with 6 bases between them. Germline V CDR1 and CDR2: SNHLY, FYNNEI. The CDR3 sequence is CASSDAGYEQYF. The CDR3 DNA reads as TGTGCCAGCAGTGATGCCGGCTACGAGCAGTACTTC.

As regards this clonotype: This may be a read error: a much more frequent sequence differs by one nucleotide. The chain has TRBV28 and TRBJ2-1; D is uncertain. The CDR3 is 10 amino acids. In germline, CDR1 is MDHEN, CDR2 SYDVKM. Trimming removed 6 bases at V and 3 bases at J, with 0 bases between. The DNA of the CDR3 is TGTGCCAGCAGCTACAATGAGCAGTTCTTC. Protein sequence: CASSYNEQFF.

The J gene is TRBJ1-2, the V gene TRBV6-2 or TRBV6-3; D gene uncertain. There are 11 residues in the CDR3. V gave up 1 base and J gave up 5 bases, with 2 bases separating them. CDR1 MNHEY and CDR2 SVGEGT come from the germline V gene. The CDR3 DNA reads as TGTGCCAGCAGTTACTATTATGGCTACACCTTC. This encodes CASSYYYGYTF.

The table lists this clonotype with a few counts. The chain is built from TRBV6-2 or TRBV6-3 and TRBJ1-5; D gene ambiguous. This CDR3 spans 14 amino acids. The ends were cut back, 3 bases at V and 4 bases at J, with 10 bases in the middle. The germline V gene encodes CDR1 MNHEY and CDR2 SVGEGT. CDR3 region: CASSYTRTNQPQHF. CDR3 coding DNA: TGTGCCAGCAGTTATACACGGACGAATCAGCCCCAGCATTTT.

This clonotype was observed a handful of times. The rearrangement links TRBV3-1 to TRBJ2-1, with 7 bases matching TRBD2. The V gene end was trimmed by 4 bases and the J gene end by 2 bases; junction bases not matched to a gene: 5. The germline V gene has CDR1 LGHDT and CDR2 YNNKEL (reference sequence). This CDR3 is 15 amino acids long. CDR3 region: CASSLMAGAYNEQFF. The CDR3, as DNA: TGTGCCAGCAGCCTCATGGCGGGGGCCTACAATGAGCAGTTCTTC.

This clonotype was detected ten times or more. The V and J genes are TRBV5-1 and TRBJ2-5, with 10 bases lining up with TRBD2. The CDR3 has 14 amino acids. Trimming took 0 bases from V and 4 from J; bases not matched to a gene: 0. Germline assignment: CDR1 SGHRS and CDR2 YFSETQ. The chain's CDR3 is CASSLGLAGETQYF. CDR3 in DNA: TGCGCCAGCAGCTTGGGACTAGCGGGAGAGACCCAGTACTTC.

This clonotype came up a few times. This rearrangement joins TRBV5-1 to TRBJ2-1; 10 bases fit TRBD2. The CDR3 loop spans 15 amino acids. CDR1 SGHRS and CDR2 YFSETQ come from the germline V gene. V trimming: 4 bases; J trimming: 9 bases; junction bases outside the gene matches: 10. This CDR3 is CASSPPSGGAGEQFF. The CDR3 bases are TGCGCCAGCAGCCCCCCCAGCGGGGGGGCAGGTGAGCAGTTCTTC.

The gene calls are TRBV7-9 and TRBJ1-6; a weak D match, TRBD1 (6 bases). This CDR3 comprises 13 residues. CDR1 and CDR2 from the germline V gene are SEHNR and FQNEAQ (reference sequence). V lost 5 bases to trimming and J lost 8 bases, with 10 bases between them. CDR3 sequence: CASSAQGDSPLHF. Written as DNA, the CDR3 is TGTGCCAGCAGCGCACAGGGAGATTCACCCCTCCACTTT.

In its sample, this clonotype was seen a few times. This chain joins TRBV6-5 and TRBJ1-1; perhaps TRBD1 as D (5 bases). In germline, CDR1 is MNHEY, CDR2 SVGAGI. This CDR3 is built from 15 residues. Trimming cost V 4 bases and J 4 bases, with 16 bases left between them. CDR3: CASSSTGAPSTEAFF. The CDR3 DNA reads TGTGCCAGCAGTTCCACCGGGGCCCCCTCCACTGAAGCTTTCTTT.

The chain couples TRBV4-1 to TRBJ2-3; the D gene is possibly TRBD2 (6 bases). V lost 4 bases and J 3 bases, leaving 14 bases between the germline ends. The germline gives CDR1 MGHRA, CDR2 YSYEKL. The CDR3 is 15 residues long. CDR3 region: CASSLGLARTDTQYF. The CDR3 coding sequence is TGCGCCAGCAGCCTGGGGCTAGCGAGGACAGATACGCAGTATTTT.

The chain couples TRBV23-1 to TRBJ2-7, with a weak D call TRBD1 (6 bases). TRBV23-1 is treated as an ORF (open reading frame) with a function not yet certain. Trimming stripped 4 bases from V and 0 bases from J, with 25 bases between. CDR3 size: 19 residues. CDR3: CASSPTPWGPWTASYEQYF. CDR3 in DNA: TGCGCCAGCAGTCCCACACCATGGGGACCCTGGACAGCCTCCTACGAGCAGTACTTC.

This chain uses TRBV18 with TRBJ2-4; D ambiguous. CDR3 size: 13 residues. Deletions cut 1 base from V and 3 bases from J, with 4 bases between. Germline V gene lookup returns CDR1 KGHSH and CDR2 LQKENI. The DNA for the CDR3 is TGTGCCAGCTCACCACAGGGCAAAAACATTCAGTACTTC. This gives the protein CASSPQGKNIQYF.

The sample holds a few counts of this clonotype. V is TRBV4-2 and J is TRBJ1-2; D unclear. This CDR3 has 13 residues. Germline V gene sequence: CDR1 LGHNA, CDR2 YNFKEQ. The V end was cut by 1 base, the J end by 3 bases, with 6 bases between. The CDR3 protein is CASSQGGDYGYTF. DNA for the CDR3: TGTGCCAGCAGCCAAGGGGGAGACTATGGCTACACCTTC.

This clonotype was seen at least ten times. The chain recombines TRBV7-9 with TRBJ2-3; D possibly matches TRBD1 or TRBD2 (5 bases each). Trimming took 5 bases from V and 2 from J, leaving 14 bases between them. This CDR3 spans 15 amino acids. CDR1 and CDR2 (germline): SEHNR, FQNEAQ (reference sequence). The CDR3 loop reads CASSPRGSYTDTQYF. The CDR3 DNA follows: TGTGCCAGCAGCCCCCGGGGCAGTTACACAGATACGCAGTATTTT.

The chain has TRBV7-3 and TRBJ1-1; 9 bases agree with TRBD1. Looked up from germline, CDR1 is SGHTA and CDR2 is FQGTGA. Trimming at V came to 5 bases and at J to 1 base, leaving 5 bases not matched to a gene. CDR3 length equals 15 residues. CDR3 loop: CASSPRTGENTEAFF. The CDR3 DNA reads TGTGCCAGCAGCCCGAGGACAGGGGAGAACACTGAAGCTTTCTTT.